The 8 T cell receptor beta chains given below trace back to one sample, sequenced in a study of T cells after posttransplantation cyclophosphamide. Cells defined as naive were viable CD3+CD4+ or CD3+CD8+ and CCR7+CD45RA+CD45RO-CD95-CD27+CD28+. Clones were sequenced by immunoSEQ multiplex PCR, and TCRdb holds only the in-frame ones, with some missing. The sample has fewer than 40,000 clones; 80% to 95% are singletons. The source material was naive CD4+ T cells sorted from PBMCs. The receptors stem from a woman aged 60-75 years in good health, CMV-negative, and a related stem cell transplant donor.

As concerns this clone: Different DNA sequences within this sample yield the same CDR3. CDR3 nucleotides: TGTGCCAGTAGTCCGGCGGGGGGTTTTGTAGACGAGCAGTACTTC. Translation: CASSPAGGFVDEQYF. V gene TRBV19 combines with J gene TRBJ2-7; TRBD2 matches at 8 bases. This CDR3 is built from 15 residues. Germline V gives CDR1 LNHDA, CDR2 SQIVND (reference sequence). The V segment lost 5 bases and the J segment 5 bases; nucleotides outside the gene matches: 11.

The chain joins TRBV2 to TRBJ2-1; TRBD1 matches 12 bases. The germline gives CDR1 SNHLY, CDR2 FYNNEI. This CDR3 has 15 residues. The ends lost 4 bases at V and 8 bases at J; junction bases unmatched: 6. DNA of the CDR3: TGTGCCAGCAGTGGCCGGGACAGGGGGCGCGATGAGCAGTTCTTC. Translation: CASSGRDRGRDEQFF. The whole variable domain, filled in from reference TRBV2 and TRBJ2-1, reads EPEVTQTPSHQVTQMGQEVILRCVPISNHLYFYWYRQILGQKVEFLVSFYNNEISEKSEIFDDQFSVERPDGSNFTLKIRSTKLEDSAMYFCASSGRDRGRDEQFFGPGTRLTVL.

The chain combines TRBV10-1 with TRBJ2-1, with 8 positions matching TRBD1. The CDR3 runs 14 residues. CDR1 WNHNN and CDR2 SYGVQD come from the germline V gene (reference sequence). The V gene end was trimmed by 3 bases and the J gene end by 6 bases; junction bases not matched to a gene: 4. The CDR3 loop is CASSDSTGGNEQFF. The CDR3 coding sequence is TGCGCCAGCAGTGACAGTACAGGGGGCAATGAGCAGTTCTTC.

The V gene is TRBV6-5, the J gene TRBJ1-1, with D perhaps matching TRBD1 (5 bases). The CDR3 is made up of 15 amino acids. CDR1 and CDR2 (germline): MNHEY, SVGAGI. Trimming shortened V by 2 bases and J by 4 bases, and 14 bases separated the two germline ends. In DNA form, the CDR3 reads TGTGCCAGCAGTTACCCAGGGCCTAGCGCCACTGAAGCTTTCTTT. Amino acids: CASSYPGPSATEAFF.

V usage is TRBV28 and J usage is TRBJ2-7; 8 positions match TRBD2. With 3 bases clipped from V and 1 base from J, the junction kept 8 bases outside the gene matches. CDR3 size: 16 residues. CDR1 and CDR2 (germline): MDHEN, SYDVKM. The DNA of the CDR3 is TGTGCCAGCAGTTTCGTCGTGTCTAGCGGGTCCTACGAGCAGTACTTC. This codes for CASSFVVSSGSYEQYF.

This rearrangement joins TRBV29-1 to TRBJ2-1, with 16 nucleotides matching TRBD2. V gave up 2 bases and J gave up 9 bases; unmatched junction bases: 7. This CDR3 region has 16 residues. Looked up from germline, CDR1 is SQVTM and CDR2 is ANQGSEA. The CDR3 DNA reads as TGCAGCGTTGAAACGGGACTAGCGGGGGGGCAGGCTGAGCAGTTCTTC. This encodes CSVETGLAGGQAEQFF.

The CDR3, as DNA: TGTGCCAGCAGCCAAGATAAGGCGGGAGGGCCCTACGAGCAGTACTTC. It specifies CASSQDKAGGPYEQYF. The chain uses TRBV4-2 and TRBJ2-7; 9 bases match TRBD2. V shed 0 bases, J shed 2 bases, and the junction held 5 bases outside the gene matches. In germline, CDR1 is LGHNA, CDR2 YNFKEQ. The CDR3 runs to 16 residues.

V is TRBV11-2 and J is TRBJ2-2; TRBD1 agrees at 9 bases. J gave up 7 bases and V 3 bases, and 6 bases lay outside the gene matches. Germline CDR1 SGHAT, CDR2 FQNNGV. The CDR3 contains 15 residues. The CDR3 DNA is TGTGCCAGCAGCTTCGAACAGGGGGCAGTCGGGGAGCTGTTTTTT. Translation gives CASSFEQGAVGELFF.